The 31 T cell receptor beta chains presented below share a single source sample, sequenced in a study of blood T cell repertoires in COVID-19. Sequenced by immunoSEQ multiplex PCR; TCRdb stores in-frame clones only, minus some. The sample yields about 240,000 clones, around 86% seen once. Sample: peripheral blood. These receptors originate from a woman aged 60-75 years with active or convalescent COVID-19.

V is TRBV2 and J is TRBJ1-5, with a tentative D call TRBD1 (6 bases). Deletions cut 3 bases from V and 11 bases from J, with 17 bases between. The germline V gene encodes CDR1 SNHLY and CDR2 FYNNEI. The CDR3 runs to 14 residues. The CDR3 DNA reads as TGTGCCAGCAGTGACCAGGGGACCTTAGGGGCCCAGCATTTT. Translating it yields CASSDQGTLGAQHF.

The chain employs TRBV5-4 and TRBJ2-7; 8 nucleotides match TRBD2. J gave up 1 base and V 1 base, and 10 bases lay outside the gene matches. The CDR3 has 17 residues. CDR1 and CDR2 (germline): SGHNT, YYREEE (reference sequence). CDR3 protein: CASSLLHSGVLSYEQYF. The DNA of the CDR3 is TGTGCCAGCAGCTTGCTCCATAGCGGGGTTCTTTCCTACGAGCAGTACTTC.

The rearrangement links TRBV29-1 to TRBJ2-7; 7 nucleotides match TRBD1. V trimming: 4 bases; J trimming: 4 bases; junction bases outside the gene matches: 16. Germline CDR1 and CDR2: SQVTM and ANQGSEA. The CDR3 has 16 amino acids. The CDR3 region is CSVVRAAQGETYEQYF. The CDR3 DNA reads TGCAGCGTTGTAAGGGCAGCGCAGGGGGAAACGTACGAGCAGTACTTC.

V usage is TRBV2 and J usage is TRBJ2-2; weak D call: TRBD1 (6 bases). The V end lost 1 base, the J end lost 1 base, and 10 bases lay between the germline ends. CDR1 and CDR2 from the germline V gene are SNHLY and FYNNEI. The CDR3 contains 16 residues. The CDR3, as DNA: TGTGCCAGCAGTGAAGAAGGGACACTGAACACCGGGGAGCTGTTTTTT. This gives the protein CASSEEGTLNTGELFF.

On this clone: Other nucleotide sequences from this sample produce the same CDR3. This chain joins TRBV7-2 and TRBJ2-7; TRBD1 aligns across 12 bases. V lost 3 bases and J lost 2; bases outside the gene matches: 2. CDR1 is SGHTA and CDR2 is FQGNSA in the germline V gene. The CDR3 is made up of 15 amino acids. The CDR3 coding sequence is TGTGCCAGCAGCTTGGGGACAGGGGGCGCCTACGAGCAGTACTTC. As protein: CASSLGTGGAYEQYF.

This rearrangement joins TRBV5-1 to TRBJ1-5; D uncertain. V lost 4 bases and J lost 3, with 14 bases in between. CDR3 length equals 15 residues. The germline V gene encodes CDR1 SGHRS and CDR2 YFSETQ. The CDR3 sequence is CASSPRSGPNQPQHF. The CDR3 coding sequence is TGCGCCAGCAGCCCCCGTTCAGGCCCCAATCAGCCCCAGCATTTT.

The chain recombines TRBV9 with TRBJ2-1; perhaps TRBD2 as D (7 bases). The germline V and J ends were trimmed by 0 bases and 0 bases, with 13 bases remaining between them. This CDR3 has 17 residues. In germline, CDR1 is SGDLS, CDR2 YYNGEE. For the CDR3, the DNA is TGTGCCAGCAGCGTAGCGGGCGGGGGCAGCTCCTACAATGAGCAGTTCTTC. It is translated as CASSVAGGGSSYNEQFF. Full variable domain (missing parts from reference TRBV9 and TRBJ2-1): DSGVTQTPKHLITATGQRVTLRCSPRSGDLSVYWYQQSLDQGLQFLIQYYNGEERAKGNILERFSAQQFPDLHSELNLSSLELGDSALYFCASSVAGGGSSYNEQFFGPGTRLTVL.

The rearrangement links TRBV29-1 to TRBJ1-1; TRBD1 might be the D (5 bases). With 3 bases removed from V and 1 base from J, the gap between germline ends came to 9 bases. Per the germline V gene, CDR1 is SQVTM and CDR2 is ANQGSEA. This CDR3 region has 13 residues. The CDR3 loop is CSVEGQENTEAFF. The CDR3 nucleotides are TGCAGCGTTGAGGGGCAGGAGAACACTGAAGCTTTCTTT.

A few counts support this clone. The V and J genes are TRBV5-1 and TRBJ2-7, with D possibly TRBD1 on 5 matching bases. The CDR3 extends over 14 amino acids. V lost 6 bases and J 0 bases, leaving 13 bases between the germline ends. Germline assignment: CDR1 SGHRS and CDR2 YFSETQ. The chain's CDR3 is CASTSGIGSYEQYF. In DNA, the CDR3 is TGCGCCAGCACTTCAGGGATAGGCTCCTACGAGCAGTACTTC.

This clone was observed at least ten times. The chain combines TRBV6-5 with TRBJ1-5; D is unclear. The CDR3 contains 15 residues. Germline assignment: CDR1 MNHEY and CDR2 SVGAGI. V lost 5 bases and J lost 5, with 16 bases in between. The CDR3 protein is CASSPAVVVDQPQHF. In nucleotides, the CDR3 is TGTGCCAGCAGTCCTGCAGTCGTGGTTGATCAGCCCCAGCATTTT.

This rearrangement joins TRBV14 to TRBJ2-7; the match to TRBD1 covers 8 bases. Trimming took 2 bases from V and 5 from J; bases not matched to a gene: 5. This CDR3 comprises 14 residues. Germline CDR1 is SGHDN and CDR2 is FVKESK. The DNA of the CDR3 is TGTGCCAGCAGCCAACCAGGGGGCGGGAACGAGCAGTACTTC. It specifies CASSQPGGGNEQYF.

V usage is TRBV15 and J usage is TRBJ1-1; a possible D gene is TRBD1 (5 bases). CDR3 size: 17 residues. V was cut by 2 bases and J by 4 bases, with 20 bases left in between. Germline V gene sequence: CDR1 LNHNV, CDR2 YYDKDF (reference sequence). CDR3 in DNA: TGTGCCACCAGCAGACCTATAGACAGTAAGGATACCACTGAAGCTTTCTTT. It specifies CATSRPIDSKDTTEAFF.

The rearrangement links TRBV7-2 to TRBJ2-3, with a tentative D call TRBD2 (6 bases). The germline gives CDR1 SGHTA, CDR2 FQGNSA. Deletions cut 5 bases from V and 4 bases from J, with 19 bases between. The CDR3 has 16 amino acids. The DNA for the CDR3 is TGTGCCAGCAGCATCCGGGCGGGACCGCAGGCAGATACGCAGTATTTT. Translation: CASSIRAGPQADTQYF.

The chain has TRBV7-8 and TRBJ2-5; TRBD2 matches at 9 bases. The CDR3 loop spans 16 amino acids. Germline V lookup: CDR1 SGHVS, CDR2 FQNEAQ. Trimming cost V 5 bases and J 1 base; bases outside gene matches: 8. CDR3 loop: CASSKYAGGTQETQYF. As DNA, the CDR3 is TGTGCCAGCAGCAAGTATGCGGGGGGGACCCAAGAGACCCAGTACTTC. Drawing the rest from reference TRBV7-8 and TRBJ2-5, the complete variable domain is GAGVSQSPRYKVAKRGQDVALRCDPISGHVSLFWYQQALGQGPEFLTYFQNEAQLDKSGLPSDRFFAERPEGSVSTLKIQRTQQEDSAVYLCASSKYAGGTQETQYFGPGTRLLVL.

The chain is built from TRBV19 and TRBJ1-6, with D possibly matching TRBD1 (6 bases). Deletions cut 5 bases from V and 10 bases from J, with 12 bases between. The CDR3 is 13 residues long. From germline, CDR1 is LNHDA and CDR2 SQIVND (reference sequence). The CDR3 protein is CASSWEGESPLHF. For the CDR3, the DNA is TGTGCCAGTAGTTGGGAGGGGGAGTCACCCCTCCACTTT.

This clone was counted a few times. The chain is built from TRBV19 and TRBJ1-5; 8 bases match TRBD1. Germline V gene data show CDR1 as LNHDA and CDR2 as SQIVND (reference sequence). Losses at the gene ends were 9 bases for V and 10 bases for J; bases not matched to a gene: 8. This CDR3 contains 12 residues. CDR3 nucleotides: TGTGCCAGCGAAGGACAGGGTTCCCCCCAGCATTTT. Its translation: CASEGQGSPQHF.

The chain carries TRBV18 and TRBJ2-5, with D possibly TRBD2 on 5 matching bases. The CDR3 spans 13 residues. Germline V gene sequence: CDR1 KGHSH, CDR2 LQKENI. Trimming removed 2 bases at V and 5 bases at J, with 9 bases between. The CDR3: CASSPREGETQYF. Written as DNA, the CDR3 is TGTGCCAGCTCACCAAGAGAGGGTGAGACCCAGTACTTC.

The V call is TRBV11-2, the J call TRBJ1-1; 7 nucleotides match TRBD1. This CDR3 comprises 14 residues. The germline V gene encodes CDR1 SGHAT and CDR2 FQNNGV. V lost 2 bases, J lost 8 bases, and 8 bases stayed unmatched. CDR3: CASSLLSGTAEAFF. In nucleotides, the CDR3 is TGTGCCAGCAGCTTACTTAGCGGGACAGCAGAAGCTTTCTTT.

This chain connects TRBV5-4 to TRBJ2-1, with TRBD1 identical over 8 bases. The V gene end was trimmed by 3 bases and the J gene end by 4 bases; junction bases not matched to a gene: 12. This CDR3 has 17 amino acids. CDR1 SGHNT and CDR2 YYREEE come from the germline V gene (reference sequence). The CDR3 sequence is CASSSRTGPTHYNEQFF. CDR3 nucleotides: TGTGCCAGCAGCTCACGGACAGGGCCTACACATTACAATGAGCAGTTCTTC.

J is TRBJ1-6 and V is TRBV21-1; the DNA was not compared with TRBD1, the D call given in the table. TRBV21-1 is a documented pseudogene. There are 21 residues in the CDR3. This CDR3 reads CASSKEGARDREELYDSPLHF. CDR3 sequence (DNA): TGTGCCAGCAGCAAAGAAGGGGCACGGGACAGGGAGGAGCTATATGATTCACCCCTCCACTTT.

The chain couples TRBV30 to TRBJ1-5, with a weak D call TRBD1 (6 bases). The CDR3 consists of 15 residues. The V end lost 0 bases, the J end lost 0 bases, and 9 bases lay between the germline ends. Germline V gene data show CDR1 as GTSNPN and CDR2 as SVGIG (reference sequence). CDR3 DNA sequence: TGTGCCTGGAGTGTACAGACAGGTAGCAATCAGCCCCAGCATTTT. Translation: CAWSVQTGSNQPQHF.

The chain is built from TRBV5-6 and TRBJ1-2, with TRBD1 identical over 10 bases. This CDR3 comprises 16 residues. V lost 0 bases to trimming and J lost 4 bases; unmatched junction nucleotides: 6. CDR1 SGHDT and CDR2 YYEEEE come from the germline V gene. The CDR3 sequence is CASSLVGQGVAYGYTF. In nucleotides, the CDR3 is TGTGCCAGCAGCTTGGTAGGACAGGGGGTGGCCTATGGCTACACCTTC.

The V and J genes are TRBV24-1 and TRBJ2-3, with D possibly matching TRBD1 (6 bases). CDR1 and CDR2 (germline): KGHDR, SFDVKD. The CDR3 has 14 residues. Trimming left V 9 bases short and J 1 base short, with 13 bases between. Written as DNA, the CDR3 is TGTGCCACCTCTGACAGGCGAGGCACAGATACGCAGTATTTT. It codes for CATSDRRGTDTQYF.

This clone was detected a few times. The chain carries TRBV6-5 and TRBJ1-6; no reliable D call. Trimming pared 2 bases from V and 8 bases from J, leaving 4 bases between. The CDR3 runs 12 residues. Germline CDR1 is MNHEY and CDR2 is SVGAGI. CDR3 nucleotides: TGTGCCAGCAGTTACCCCGATTCACCCCTCCACTTT. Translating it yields CASSYPDSPLHF.

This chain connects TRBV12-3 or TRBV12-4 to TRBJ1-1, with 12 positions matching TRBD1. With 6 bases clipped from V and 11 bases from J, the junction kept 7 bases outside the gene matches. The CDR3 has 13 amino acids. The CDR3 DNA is TGTGCCAGCAGGGGGGACAGGGGGCCGGAGGCTTTCTTT. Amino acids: CASRGDRGPEAFF.

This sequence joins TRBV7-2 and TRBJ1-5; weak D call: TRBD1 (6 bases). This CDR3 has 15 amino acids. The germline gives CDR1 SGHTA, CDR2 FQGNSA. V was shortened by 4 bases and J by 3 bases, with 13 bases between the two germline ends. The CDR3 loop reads CASSSRQGINQPQHF. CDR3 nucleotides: TGTGCCAGCAGCTCAAGGCAGGGGATCAATCAGCCCCAGCATTTT.

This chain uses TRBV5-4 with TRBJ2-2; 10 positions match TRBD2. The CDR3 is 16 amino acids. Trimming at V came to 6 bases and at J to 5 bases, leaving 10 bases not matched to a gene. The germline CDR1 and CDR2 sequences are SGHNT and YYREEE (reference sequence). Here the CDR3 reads CASTLGLAGVTGELFF. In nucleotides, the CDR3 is TGTGCCAGCACCCTTGGGCTAGCGGGGGTAACCGGGGAGCTGTTTTTT.

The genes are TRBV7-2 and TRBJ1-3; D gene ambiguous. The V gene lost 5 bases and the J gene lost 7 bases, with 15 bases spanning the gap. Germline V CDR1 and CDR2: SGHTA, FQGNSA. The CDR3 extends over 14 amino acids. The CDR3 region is CASSTTTQRNTIYF. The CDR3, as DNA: TGTGCCAGCAGCACAACGACCCAGAGGAACACCATATATTTT.

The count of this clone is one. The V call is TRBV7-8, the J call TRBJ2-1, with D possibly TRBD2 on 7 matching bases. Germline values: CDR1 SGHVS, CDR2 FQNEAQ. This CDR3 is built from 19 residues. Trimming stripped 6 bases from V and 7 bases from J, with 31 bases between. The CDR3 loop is CASRASNLGGGGVWNEQFF. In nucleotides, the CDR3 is TGTGCCAGCAGAGCTTCCAATCTCGGGGGAGGGGGTGTGTGGAATGAGCAGTTCTTC.

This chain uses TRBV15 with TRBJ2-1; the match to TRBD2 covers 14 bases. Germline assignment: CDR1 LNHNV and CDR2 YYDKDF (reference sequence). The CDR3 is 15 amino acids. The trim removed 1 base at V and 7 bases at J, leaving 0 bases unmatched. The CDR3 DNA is TGTGCCACCAGCAGAGGGACTAGCGGGGGGAATGAGCAGTTCTTC. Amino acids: CATSRGTSGGNEQFF.

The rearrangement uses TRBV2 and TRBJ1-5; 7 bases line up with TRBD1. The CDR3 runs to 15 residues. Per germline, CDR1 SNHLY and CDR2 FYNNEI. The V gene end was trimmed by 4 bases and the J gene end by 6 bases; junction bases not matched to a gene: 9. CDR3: CASSVTGAGGQPQHF. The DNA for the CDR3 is TGTGCCAGCAGTGTAACAGGGGCGGGTGGTCAGCCCCAGCATTTT. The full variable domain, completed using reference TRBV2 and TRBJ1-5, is EPEVTQTPSHQVTQMGQEVILRCVPISNHLYFYWYRQILGQKVEFLVSFYNNEISEKSEIFDDQFSVERPDGSNFTLKIRSTKLEDSAMYFCASSVTGAGGQPQHFGDGTRLSIL.